This T cell receptor (beta chain) was identified during a study of a mutant IDH1 vaccine in newly diagnosed glioma. CDR3 length: 13 residues. Germline CDR1 and CDR2: MNHEY and SVGAGI. With 5 bases removed from V and 11 bases from J, the gap between germline ends came to 16 bases. The time point was: week 35, safety follow-up. All doses held 300 ug of mutant IDH1 20-mer peptide, with topical imiquimod. A remark on this clone: Its antigen is undetermined.

Sequencing used immunoSEQ multiplex PCR; TCRdb keeps in-frame clones, though not all of them. The table shows around 60,000 clones, with 84% occurring only once. The specimen was PBMCs, collected from a glioma patient whose treatment included an IDH1 peptide vaccine. The rearrangement links TRBV6-5 to TRBJ1-5; D may be TRBD1 (6 bases). This receptor was taken from a man aged 25-45 years with glioma. CDR3 sequence (DNA): TGTGCCAGCAGTCGAAAAAAAGGGGGGTCCCAGCATTTT. It encodes CASSRKKGGSQHF.